The rows below give T cell receptor beta chains drawn from one sample of a study of shared clonotypes between healthy human individuals. Sequencing was performed with immunoSEQ multiplex PCR; in TCRdb, only in-frame clones are kept and a portion is missing. The sample lists about 2 million clones; approximately 94% were seen once. Sequencing was done on a sample of naive CD8+ T cells sorted from blood. The source of these receptors is a man in his late teens or twenties in good health. CDR3s include the opening cysteine and the closing phenylalanine or tryptophan. The order of the fields is D gene, V gene, clone size, J gene, CDR3 protein, CDR3 DNA. A D gene is named only where the DNA matches it firmly. Clone size is given for some rows only: seen once, a few or many times, or a class if the clone is expanded.

D: .; V: TRBV9; size: .; J: TRBJ2-2; CDR3: CASSAWATGELFF; DNA: TGTGCCAGCAGCGCTTGGGCCACCGGGGAGCTGTTTTTT
D: TRBD2; V: TRBV10-1; size: .; J: TRBJ2-1; CDR3: CASSPQPSGRAEEQFF; DNA: TGCGCCAGCAGCCCCCAGCCTAGCGGGAGGGCCGAGGAGCAGTTCTTC
D: .; V: TRBV7-2; size: once; J: TRBJ1-2; CDR3: CASSDLYGYTF; DNA: TGTGCCAGCAGCGATTTGTATGGCTACACCTTC
D: .; V: TRBV14; size: .; J: TRBJ1-1; CDR3: CASSQVWGEGAEAFF; DNA: TGTGCCAGCAGCCAAGTTTGGGGAGAGGGCGCTGAAGCTTTCTTT
D: .; V: TRBV5-5; size: .; J: TRBJ2-1; CDR3: CASSLAAENEQFF; DNA: TGTGCCAGCAGCTTGGCCGCGGAGAATGAGCAGTTCTTC
D: .; V: TRBV4-1; size: once; J: TRBJ2-1; CDR3: CASSQGQRNEQFF; DNA: TGCGCCAGCAGCCAAGGACAGCGTAATGAGCAGTTCTTC
D: .; V: TRBV7-9; size: .; J: TRBJ2-2; CDR3: CASSVGGELFF; DNA: TGTGCCAGCAGCGTCGGAGGGGAGCTGTTTTTT
D: TRBD2; V: TRBV9; size: .; J: TRBJ2-1; CDR3: CASSDSGDQFF; DNA: TGTGCCAGCAGCGATAGCGGGGATCAGTTCTTC
D: .; V: TRBV14; size: .; J: TRBJ2-1; CDR3: CASSQDIAVWNEQFF; DNA: TGTGCCAGCAGCCAAGATATAGCGGTGTGGAATGAGCAGTTCTTC
D: .; V: TRBV11-2; size: .; J: TRBJ1-6; CDR3: CASSSMGHNSPLHF; DNA: TGTGCCAGCAGCTCAATGGGGCATAATTCACCCCTCCACTTT
D: TRBD1; V: TRBV15; size: .; J: TRBJ2-2; CDR3: CATSRTGYNTGELFF; DNA: TGTGCCACCAGCAGGACAGGGTACAACACCGGGGAGCTGTTTTTT
D: .; V: TRBV6-1; size: .; J: TRBJ2-1; CDR3: CASSENENNEQFF; DNA: TGTGCCAGCAGTGAAAATGAGAACAATGAGCAGTTCTTC
D: TRBD1; V: TRBV28; size: .; J: TRBJ2-3; CDR3: CASTNTGGDGPDTQYF; DNA: TGTGCCAGCACTAATACAGGGGGCGACGGTCCAGATACGCAGTATTTT
D: .; V: TRBV5-4; size: .; J: TRBJ1-2; CDR3: CASSLGGSFYGYTF; DNA: TGTGCCAGCAGCTTGGGCGGGAGTTTTTATGGCTACACCTTC
D: .; V: TRBV15; size: .; J: TRBJ2-3; CDR3: CATSRPAGATDTQYF; DNA: TGTGCCACCAGCAGACCGGCGGGGGCGACAGATACGCAGTATTTT
D: TRBD2; V: TRBV5-1; size: .; J: TRBJ2-7; CDR3: CASSLVASGIYYEQYF; DNA: TGCGCCAGCAGCTTGGTAGCTAGCGGGATCTATTACGAGCAGTACTTC
D: .; V: TRBV19; size: .; J: TRBJ1-6; CDR3: CASSSDSPNSPLHF; DNA: TGTGCCAGTAGCTCGGACAGCCCCAATTCACCCCTCCACTTT
D: .; V: TRBV6-1; size: .; J: TRBJ1-4; CDR3: CASSEAWPFLANEKLFF; DNA: TGTGCCAGCAGTGAAGCTTGGCCGTTCCTGGCTAATGAAAAACTGTTTTTT
D: .; V: TRBV4-1; size: .; J: TRBJ1-5; CDR3: CASSQDRGQPQHF; DNA: TGCGCCAGCAGCCAAGATCGAGGTCAGCCCCAGCATTTT
D: .; V: TRBV10-2; size: .; J: TRBJ2-7; CDR3: CASSEGGAPYEQYF; DNA: TGCGCCAGCAGTGAGGGAGGAGCCCCCTACGAGCAGTACTTC
D: .; V: TRBV7-6; size: .; J: TRBJ1-6; CDR3: CATSNRDSDDSPLHF; DNA: TGTGCCACCTCGAACCGGGACTCGGATGATTCACCCCTCCACTTT
D: .; V: TRBV6-4; size: .; J: TRBJ1-1; CDR3: CASDSNTEAFF; DNA: TGTGCCAGTGACTCGAACACTGAAGCTTTCTTT
D: TRBD2; V: TRBV5-5; size: .; J: TRBJ2-2; CDR3: CASSPGLAGTGELFF; DNA: TGTGCCAGCAGCCCCGGACTAGCGGGCACCGGGGAGCTGTTTTTT
D: TRBD1; V: TRBV13; size: .; J: TRBJ2-1; CDR3: CASSPGTGGASGLSDEQFF; DNA: TGTGCCAGCAGCCCCGGGACAGGGGGCGCGTCTGGGTTGTCCGATGAGCAGTTCTTC
D: .; V: TRBV27; size: .; J: TRBJ1-2; CDR3: CASSLTVQGDGYTF; DNA: TGTGCCAGCAGTTTAACAGTGCAGGGTGATGGCTACACCTTC
D: .; V: TRBV5-5; size: .; J: TRBJ2-7; CDR3: CASTYPVHEQYF; DNA: TGTGCCAGCACCTACCCAGTGCACGAGCAGTACTTC
D: TRBD2; V: TRBV27; size: once; J: TRBJ2-1; CDR3: CASWGGNEQFF; DNA: TGTGCCAGCTGGGGGGGTAATGAGCAGTTCTTC
D: .; V: TRBV7-8; size: once; J: TRBJ1-1; CDR3: CASSLEEGMNTEAFF; DNA: TGTGCCAGCAGCTTAGAGGAGGGGATGAACACTGAAGCTTTCTTT
D: .; V: TRBV21-1; size: .; J: TRBJ1-2; CDR3: CASSFTGTAVYGYTF; DNA: TGTGCCAGCAGTTTCACCGGGACCGCCGTCTATGGCTACACCTTC
D: .; V: TRBV11-2; size: .; J: TRBJ1-1; CDR3: CASSLGGRVAEAFF; DNA: TGTGCCAGCAGCTTAGGGGGGCGCGTAGCTGAAGCTTTCTTT
D: TRBD2; V: TRBV6-5; size: .; J: TRBJ2-1; CDR3: CASNWREGDNEQFF; DNA: TGTGCCAGCAATTGGCGGGAGGGGGACAATGAGCAGTTCTTC
D: TRBD2; V: TRBV30; size: once; J: TRBJ2-1; CDR3: CAWSGGNEQFF; DNA: TGTGCCTGGAGCGGGGGGAATGAGCAGTTCTTC
D: .; V: TRBV11-2; size: .; J: TRBJ2-1; CDR3: CASSLVTSNEQFF; DNA: TGTGCCAGCAGCCTAGTCACTAGCAATGAGCAGTTCTTC
D: .; V: TRBV5-4; size: .; J: TRBJ2-4; CDR3: CASSLGLEENIQYF; DNA: TGTGCCAGCAGCTTGGGACTAGAAGAAAACATTCAGTACTTC
D: .; V: TRBV5-5; size: .; J: TRBJ1-2; CDR3: CASSLAGEIGIYYGYTF; DNA: TGTGCCAGCAGCTTGGCCGGGGAAATAGGGATCTACTATGGCTACACCTTC
D: .; V: TRBV30; size: once; J: TRBJ2-2; CDR3: CAWTSAGELFF; DNA: TGTGCCTGGACATCCGCCGGGGAGCTGTTTTTT
D: .; V: TRBV11-2; size: .; J: TRBJ2-5; CDR3: CASSLTPPETQYF; DNA: TGTGCCAGCAGCTTAACCCCCCCGGAGACCCAGTACTTC
D: .; V: TRBV7-9; size: .; J: TRBJ2-1; CDR3: CASSLVSVNEQFF; DNA: TGTGCCAGCAGCTTAGTATCAGTCAATGAGCAGTTCTTC
D: TRBD1; V: TRBV15; size: .; J: TRBJ2-2; CDR3: CATSRDRGTGVGGELFF; DNA: TGTGCCACCAGCAGAGACCGGGGGACAGGGGTTGGCGGGGAGCTGTTTTTT
D: .; V: TRBV6-5; size: .; J: TRBJ2-2; CDR3: CASSYGEVGELFF; DNA: TGTGCCAGCAGTTACGGGGAGGTTGGGGAGCTGTTTTTT
D: .; V: TRBV7-9; size: .; J: TRBJ1-4; CDR3: CASSLSGGADEKLFF; DNA: TGTGCCAGCAGCTTAAGCGGGGGAGCAGATGAAAAACTGTTTTTT
D: TRBD2; V: TRBV25-1; size: .; J: TRBJ2-7; CDR3: CASSAGSGDYEQYF; DNA: TGTGCCAGCAGTGCGGGGAGCGGGGACTACGAGCAGTACTTC
D: TRBD2; V: TRBV11-2; size: .; J: TRBJ2-3; CDR3: CASSLGSGGASTDTQYF; DNA: TGTGCCAGCAGCTTAGGAAGCGGGGGGGCGAGCACAGATACGCAGTATTTT
D: .; V: TRBV6-5; size: .; J: TRBJ2-3; CDR3: CASSDRTDTQYF; DNA: TGTGCCAGCTCTGACCGGACAGATACGCAGTATTTT